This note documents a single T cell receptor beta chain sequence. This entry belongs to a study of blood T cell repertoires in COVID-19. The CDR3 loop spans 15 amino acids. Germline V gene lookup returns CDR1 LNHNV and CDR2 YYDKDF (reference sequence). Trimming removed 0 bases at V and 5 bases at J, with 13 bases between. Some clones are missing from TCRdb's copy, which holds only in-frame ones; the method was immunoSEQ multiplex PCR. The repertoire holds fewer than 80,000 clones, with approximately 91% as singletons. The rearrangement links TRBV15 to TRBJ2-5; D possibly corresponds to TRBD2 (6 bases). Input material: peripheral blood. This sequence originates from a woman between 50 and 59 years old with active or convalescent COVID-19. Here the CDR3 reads CATSREQSRGETQYF. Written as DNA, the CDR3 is TGTGCCACCAGCAGAGAGCAGTCCCGGGGGGAGACCCAGTACTTC.